One sample yielded the 23 T cell receptor beta chains listed below, sequenced in a study of long-term antiretroviral therapy in people with HIV. Researchers report immunoSEQ v3.0 was run at survey level. The protocol was immunoSEQ multiplex PCR, while the TCRdb copy is restricted to in-frame clones and leaves out a portion. The sample includes 20,000 to 25,000 clones, 70% to 90% of them seen just once. The sequenced sample was unsorted PBMCs, obtained 1.3 years after starting antiretroviral therapy. The source of these receptors is a man between 60 and 75 years old with HIV.

V usage is TRBV5-1 and J usage is TRBJ2-1; 10 bases are shared with TRBD2. This CDR3 is 15 amino acids long. Trimming removed 3 bases from V and 4 bases from J; junction bases left unmatched: 4. Germline V lookup: CDR1 SGHRS, CDR2 YFSETQ. CDR3: CASSSSGGVYNEQFF. The CDR3 bases are TGCGCCAGCAGCTCTAGCGGGGGAGTATACAATGAGCAGTTCTTC.

The J gene is TRBJ2-1, the V gene TRBV9; 8 bases match TRBD1. The CDR3 extends over 13 amino acids. V was clipped by 5 bases and J by 7 bases; unmatched bases: 5. Germline loops: CDR1 SGDLS, CDR2 YYNGEE. The chain's CDR3 is CASSSDRENEQFF. The CDR3 DNA is TGTGCCAGCAGTTCGGACAGGGAGAATGAGCAGTTCTTC.

The V and J genes are TRBV5-1 and TRBJ2-7; D gene unclear. V gave up 3 bases and J gave up 0 bases, with 7 bases separating them. This CDR3 has 13 amino acids. Germline CDR1 SGHRS, CDR2 YFSETQ. The CDR3 here is CASSWGVSYEQYF. The DNA for the CDR3 is TGCGCCAGCAGCTGGGGTGTCTCCTACGAGCAGTACTTC. The whole variable domain, filled in from reference TRBV5-1 and TRBJ2-7, reads KAGVTQTPRYLIKTRGQQVTLSCSPISGHRSVSWYQQTPGQGLQFLFEYFSETQRNKGNFPGRFSGRQFSNSRSEMNVSTLELGDSALYLCASSWGVSYEQYFGPGTRLTVT.

This chain uses TRBV5-1 with TRBJ2-7; 7 bases fit TRBD1. The length of the CDR3 is 14 residues. Looked up from germline, CDR1 is SGHRS and CDR2 is YFSETQ. Trimming at V came to 5 bases and at J to 0 bases, leaving 5 bases not matched to a gene. For the CDR3, the DNA is TGCGCCAGCAGGGCCGGGACAGACTCCTACGAGCAGTACTTC. As protein: CASRAGTDSYEQYF.

The chain couples TRBV5-6 to TRBJ1-1, with no clear D. CDR3 length: 12 residues. Germline V gene lookup returns CDR1 SGHDT and CDR2 YYEEEE. Deletions cut 4 bases from V and 1 base from J, with 5 bases between. CDR3 amino acids: CASSVWNTEAFF. CDR3 sequence (DNA): TGTGCCAGCAGCGTATGGAACACTGAAGCTTTCTTT.

The chain carries TRBV11-1 and TRBJ2-7, with D perhaps matching TRBD1 (6 bases). Germline values: CDR1 SGHAT, CDR2 FQDESV (reference sequence). This CDR3 is built from 12 residues. The V and J ends lost 5 bases and 9 bases respectively, with 14 bases between them. The CDR3 reads CASSQGGRGQYF. In DNA, the CDR3 is TGTGCCAGCAGCCAAGGGGGACGTGGGCAGTACTTC.

The table lists this clone with a count of one. J is TRBJ2-3 and V is TRBV5-4; tentative D call: TRBD1 (5 bases). The ends were cut back, 0 bases at V and 9 bases at J, with 8 bases in the middle. The germline V gene encodes CDR1 SGHNT and CDR2 YYREEE (reference sequence). The CDR3 runs to 12 residues. In DNA, the CDR3 is TGTGCCAGCAGCTTGGTCCCAGGGACGCAGTATTTT. Its protein is CASSLVPGTQYF.

This clone has a single count. J is TRBJ2-4 and V is TRBV29-1, with a weak D call TRBD1 (5 bases). The V gene lost 3 bases and the J gene lost 0 bases, with 12 bases spanning the gap. In germline, CDR1 is SQVTM, CDR2 ANQGSEA. This CDR3 has 15 residues. CDR3 nucleotide sequence: TGCAGCGTTGAGGGGATGGGGCTAGCCAAAAACATTCAGTACTTC. It specifies CSVEGMGLAKNIQYF.

V gene TRBV6-5 combines with J gene TRBJ1-1, with D uncertain. CDR3 length: 14 amino acids. The germline V gene has CDR1 MNHEY and CDR2 SVGAGI. Trimming pared 6 bases from V and 2 bases from J, leaving 13 bases between. CDR3 DNA: TGTGCCAGCAGCCGACATCAGGATAACACTGAAGCTTTCTTT. This codes for CASSRHQDNTEAFF.

The chain couples TRBV2 to TRBJ2-3; TRBD1 agrees at 7 bases. Germline trimming cut 6 bases from V and 2 bases from J; bases unmatched to any gene: 5. The CDR3 sequence is 14 residues long. Germline V gene data show CDR1 as SNHLY and CDR2 as FYNNEI. The DNA for the CDR3 is TGTGCCAGCAGGGCGACAGGGTACACAGATACGCAGTATTTT. This codes for CASRATGYTDTQYF.

CDR3 DNA: TGTGCCAGCAGCTTCTCACTAGCGGGGGGCACAGATACGCAGTATTTT. Protein product: CASSFSLAGGTDTQYF. The rearrangement joins TRBV5-8 to TRBJ2-3, with 11 bases identical to TRBD2. Germline V gene sequence: CDR1 SGHTS, CDR2 YDEGEE. The CDR3 is made up of 16 amino acids. The V segment lost 2 bases and the J segment 1 base; nucleotides outside the gene matches: 3.

The chain has TRBV7-9 and TRBJ2-3; 7 nucleotides agree with TRBD2. The CDR3 is 14 residues long. CDR1 is SEHNR, CDR2 FQNEAQ, per germline (reference sequence). The junction had 5 bases not matched to a gene; V was cut back by 3 bases and J by 5 bases. The CDR3 protein is CASSFGLVGDTQYF. CDR3 bases: TGTGCCAGCAGCTTCGGACTAGTTGGAGATACGCAGTATTTT.

This clone was seen a handful of times. This chain joins TRBV4-1 and TRBJ1-2; D perhaps matches TRBD1 (5 bases). Trimming took off 1 base at V and 3 bases at J, with 18 bases between the two ends. The CDR3 extends over 17 amino acids. The germline V gene encodes CDR1 MGHRA and CDR2 YSYEKL. The CDR3 nucleotides are TGCGCCAGCAGCCAAGGCGAGCGCCGGGGACTTTACTATGGCTACACCTTC. Amino acids: CASSQGERRGLYYGYTF.

V and J are TRBV6-6 and TRBJ2-2, with no clear D. The CDR3 consists of 14 residues. V lost 0 bases and J lost 7, with 9 bases in between. CDR1 and CDR2 (germline): MNHNY, SVGAGI (reference sequence). The CDR3 sequence: CASSYSRLGGELFF. The CDR3 nucleotides read TGTGCCAGCAGTTACTCGAGGCTAGGCGGGGAGCTGTTTTTT.

The rearrangement links TRBV28 to TRBJ1-6; D uncertain. The CDR3 spans 14 residues. Germline CDR1 reads MDHEN; CDR2 reads SYDVKM. V was shortened by 8 bases and J by 0 bases, with 8 bases between the two germline ends. CDR3 DNA: TGTGCCAGCCTGCCGAGCTCCTATAATTCACCCCTCCACTTT. This gives the protein CASLPSSYNSPLHF.

The chain employs TRBV5-1 and TRBJ2-3; D may be TRBD1 or TRBD2 (7 bases each). Germline values: CDR1 SGHRS, CDR2 YFSETQ. This CDR3 region has 15 residues. Trimming removed 3 bases from V and 2 bases from J, with 13 bases in between. The CDR3 loop reads CASSSRGGATDTQYF. The CDR3 DNA reads as TGCGCCAGCAGCTCCAGGGGGGGGGCCACAGATACGCAGTATTTT. Full variable domain (outside the CDR3, taken from reference TRBV5-1 and TRBJ2-3): KAGVTQTPRYLIKTRGQQVTLSCSPISGHRSVSWYQQTPGQGLQFLFEYFSETQRNKGNFPGRFSGRQFSNSRSEMNVSTLELGDSALYLCASSSRGGATDTQYFGPGTRLTVL.

The rearrangement links TRBV18 to TRBJ2-5, with 9 bases lining up with TRBD1. The length of the CDR3 is 14 residues. Germline V CDR1 and CDR2: KGHSH, LQKENI. Unmatched junction bases numbered 3, after V lost 3 bases and J lost 4 bases. CDR3 coding DNA: TGTGCCAGCTCACCGGGACAGGGAGGAGAGACCCAGTACTTC. As protein: CASSPGQGGETQYF.

The rearrangement links TRBV5-1 to TRBJ1-2; 7 bases align to TRBD1. V lost 0 bases to trimming and J lost 8 bases; unmatched junction nucleotides: 13. CDR3 length: 16 amino acids. The germline gives CDR1 SGHRS, CDR2 YFSETQ. The DNA of the CDR3 is TGCGCCAGCAGCTTGGAGCAGGGGGAGCCCGAAGCCGGCTACACCTTC. It yields the protein CASSLEQGEPEAGYTF.

This sequence joins TRBV10-2 and TRBJ2-1; D is ambiguous. V gave up 6 bases and J gave up 8 bases, with 11 bases separating them. This CDR3 has 12 amino acids. The germline V gene encodes CDR1 WSHSY and CDR2 SAAADI. The CDR3 is CASRDPTYEQFF. The CDR3 DNA follows: TGCGCCAGCAGGGACCCGACCTATGAGCAGTTCTTC.

This chain uses TRBV29-1 with TRBJ1-2; no firm D call. The germline CDR1 and CDR2 sequences are SQVTM and ANQGSEA. V shed 2 bases and J shed 8 bases, with 12 bases lying between them. This CDR3 comprises 12 residues. CDR3 protein: CSVERRLGGYTF. CDR3 sequence (DNA): TGCAGCGTTGAACGCAGGCTGGGCGGCTACACCTTC.

The chain recombines TRBV9 with TRBJ2-2, with D possibly being TRBD1 (6 bases). In germline, CDR1 is SGDLS, CDR2 YYNGEE. There are 16 residues in the CDR3. V lost 4 bases and J 0 bases, leaving 13 bases between the germline ends. Written as DNA, the CDR3 is TGTGCCAGCAGCACACGACAGGCCCCGAACACCGGGGAGCTGTTTTTT. It specifies CASSTRQAPNTGELFF. Full variable domain (remainder filled in from reference TRBV9 and TRBJ2-2): DSGVTQTPKHLITATGQRVTLRCSPRSGDLSVYWYQQSLDQGLQFLIQYYNGEERAKGNILERFSAQQFPDLHSELNLSSLELGDSALYFCASSTRQAPNTGELFFGEGSRLTVL.

The genes are TRBV2 and TRBJ1-3; weak D call: TRBD1 (5 bases). CDR1 and CDR2 from the germline V gene are SNHLY and FYNNEI. The CDR3 is 15 residues long. V lost 6 bases and J lost 2, with 14 bases in between. CDR3 amino acids: CASSTGQGAGNTIYF. The CDR3 bases are TGTGCCAGCAGCACCGGTCAGGGTGCTGGAAACACCATATATTTT.

This chain connects TRBV11-2 to TRBJ1-1; tentative D call: TRBD1 (6 bases). Per germline, CDR1 SGHAT and CDR2 FQNNGV. The CDR3 is made up of 13 amino acids. V lost 9 bases and J 4 bases, leaving 15 bases between the germline ends. CDR3 region: CASWGLWATEAFF. CDR3 sequence (DNA): TGTGCCAGTTGGGGGCTATGGGCCACTGAAGCTTTCTTT.